This T cell receptor beta chain was captured by sequencing in a study of Ad26.COV2.S vaccination and SARS-CoV-2 variants. Study background: Ad26.COV2.S was injected intramuscularly once or twice, 56 days apart. Study results and limitations: The TCR breadth and depth analyses may have understated or missed part of the total T cell responses. Breadth, reportedly substantial, characterized the spike-specific CD8+ and CD4+ T cell responses after vaccination.

Treatment here: roughly 20 received Ad26.COV2.S at low or high dose, single or two shots; roughly five received placebo; per-sample allocation not given. On day 63 after the first injection, vaccine and placebo recipients gave samples. Aged 18-55 years, donor was enrolled in Boston in about 2020. Germline V gene data show CDR1 as SGHKS and CDR2 as YYEKEE (reference sequence). The germline V and J ends were trimmed by 4 bases and 7 bases, with 12 bases remaining between them. The CDR3 extends over 14 amino acids. This clone was observed once. Its target is unknown. The method was immunoSEQ multiplex PCR; TCRdb's version includes in-frame clones alone and lacks a portion of them. The repertoire holds about 480,000 clones, with 87% as singletons.

This clonotype was sampled from a person between 18 and 60 years old who received the Ad26.COV2.S COVID-19 vaccine or a placebo. Here the sequenced sample was peripheral blood, taken in a trial of Ad26.COV2.S vaccine versus placebo. The V and J genes are TRBV5-5 and TRBJ1-6; TRBD1 is a possible D gene (5 bases). In nucleotides, the CDR3 is TGTGCCAGCAGCGTCGGGACGGAAAATTCACCCCTCCACTTT. Its protein product is CASSVGTENSPLHF.